These T cell receptor beta chains were read from a single sample in a study of response to subunit inactivated influenza vaccine. In TCRdb, the RT-PCR reads were re-called with MiXCR into one record per CDR3 protein. The profile covers 650,000 to 850,000 distinct CDR3 sequences, with approximately 15% appearing a single time and around 6.5% taken by the ten largest. The sequenced sample was PBMCs from blood, obtained around two weeks before vaccination. Receptor source: a man aged 50-60 years who received an inactivated influenza vaccine. CDR3s include the opening cysteine and the closing phenylalanine or tryptophan. Each record gives: D gene, J gene, clone size, V gene, CDR3 DNA, CDR3 protein. A D gene is named only where the DNA matches it firmly. The size entry is marked missing in some rows and otherwise reads once, few, many or a size class.

D gene: TRBD2
J gene: TRBJ2-2
clone size: -
V gene: TRBV5-4
CDR3 DNA: TGTGCCAGCAGCTTGGGAGCGGGAGGGCCATGGACCGGGGAGCTGTTTTTT
CDR3 protein: CASSLGAGGPWTGELFF

D gene: -
J gene: TRBJ1-1
clone size: few
V gene: TRBV20-1
CDR3 DNA: TGCAGTGCTAGAGATGCCGCGAACACTGAAGCTTTCTTT
CDR3 protein: CSARDAANTEAFF

D gene: TRBD2
J gene: TRBJ2-1
clone size: -
V gene: TRBV20-1
CDR3 DNA: TGCAGTGCTAGGGAGGCTAGCGGGAGGAGGGGTTACAATGAGCAGTTCTTC
CDR3 protein: CSAREASGRRGYNEQFF

D gene: TRBD1
J gene: TRBJ1-2
clone size: -
V gene: TRBV10-3
CDR3 DNA: TGTGCCATCACAGGGGGCTATGGCTACACCTTC
CDR3 protein: CAITGGYGYTF

D gene: -
J gene: TRBJ2-7
clone size: many
V gene: TRBV7-2
CDR3 DNA: TGTGCCAGCAGCTTAGGATTCAGGTCTCCCTACGAGCAGTACTTC
CDR3 protein: CASSLGFRSPYEQYF

D gene: TRBD2
J gene: TRBJ2-3
clone size: few
V gene: TRBV5-1
CDR3 DNA: TGCGCCAGCAGCTTGGAACCCCCAGAATTAGCGGGTAGCACAGATACGCAGTATTTT
CDR3 protein: CASSLEPPELAGSTDTQYF

D gene: TRBD1
J gene: TRBJ1-3
clone size: many
V gene: TRBV15
CDR3 DNA: TGTGCCACCAGCAGACCCGGGACAGAACCTTGGCTTACTGGAAACACCATATATTTT
CDR3 protein: CATSRPGTEPWLTGNTIYF

D gene: TRBD1
J gene: TRBJ2-1
clone size: -
V gene: TRBV5-1
CDR3 DNA: TGCGCCAGCAGCTTGGGAGGGACAGGGCAGATTAATGAGCAGTTCTTC
CDR3 protein: CASSLGGTGQINEQFF

D gene: -
J gene: TRBJ2-2
clone size: few
V gene: TRBV11-2
CDR3 DNA: TGTGCCAGCAGCTCCTACTCCGCCGGGGGCTTAGCCACCGGGGAGCTGTTTTTT
CDR3 protein: CASSSYSAGGLATGELFF

D gene: -
J gene: TRBJ2-7
clone size: -
V gene: TRBV27
CDR3 DNA: TGTGCCAGCAGTTTATCCGGGGCGTCCGTCTACGAGCAGTACTTC
CDR3 protein: CASSLSGASVYEQYF

D gene: TRBD1
J gene: TRBJ2-2
clone size: -
V gene: TRBV5-5
CDR3 DNA: TGTGCCAGCAGCTTGGCAGCAGGGGGCGGGTACACCGGGGAGCTGTTTTTT
CDR3 protein: CASSLAAGGGYTGELFF

D gene: TRBD1
J gene: TRBJ2-5
clone size: few
V gene: TRBV10-2
CDR3 DNA: TGCGCCAGTAGTGAACAGGGGAGTAAAGGGACCCAGTACTTC
CDR3 protein: CASSEQGSKGTQYF

D gene: -
J gene: TRBJ2-3
clone size: -
V gene: TRBV2
CDR3 DNA: TGTGCCAGCAGTGAACAAGTGACAGATACGCAGTATTTT
CDR3 protein: CASSEQVTDTQYF

D gene: TRBD1
J gene: TRBJ1-5
clone size: -
V gene: TRBV20-1
CDR3 DNA: TGCAGTGCTAGAGACCATACAGGGGTCGGGGCTCAGCCCCAGCATTTT
CDR3 protein: CSARDHTGVGAQPQHF

D gene: -
J gene: TRBJ1-5
clone size: -
V gene: TRBV19
CDR3 DNA: TGTGCCAGTAGTTGGGCCGGGGATCAGCCCCAGCATTTT
CDR3 protein: CASSWAGDQPQHF

D gene: TRBD1
J gene: TRBJ2-7
clone size: -
V gene: TRBV15
CDR3 DNA: TGTGCCACCAGCAGAGATCCAGGCAGGGGGAGCTCCTACGAGCAGTACTTC
CDR3 protein: CATSRDPGRGSSYEQYF

D gene: -
J gene: TRBJ1-5
clone size: few
V gene: TRBV7-8
CDR3 DNA: TGTGCCAGCAGCCCGGGCCCGGGCCCCAATCAGCCCCAGCATTTT
CDR3 protein: CASSPGPGPNQPQHF

D gene: -
J gene: TRBJ1-6
clone size: many
V gene: TRBV12-3/TRBV12-4
CDR3 DNA: TGTGCCAGCAGTACCCACAGGGAGAGCTCCTATAATTCACCCCTCCACTTT
CDR3 protein: CASSTHRESSYNSPLHF

D gene: -
J gene: TRBJ1-1
clone size: -
V gene: TRBV11-2
CDR3 DNA: TGTGCCAGCAGCTTTACAGGGTCGCCCACTGAAGCTTTCTTT
CDR3 protein: CASSFTGSPTEAFF

D gene: TRBD2
J gene: TRBJ2-6
clone size: few
V gene: TRBV6-5
CDR3 DNA: TGTGCCAGCAGTTACTCCTCGGGGGGGGCTGGGGCCAACGTCCTGACTTTC
CDR3 protein: CASSYSSGGAGANVLTF

D gene: -
J gene: TRBJ2-2
clone size: few
V gene: TRBV24-1
CDR3 DNA: TGTGCCACCAGTGGGATCCGCGGCACCGGGGAGCTGTTTTTT
CDR3 protein: CATSGIRGTGELFF

D gene: TRBD2
J gene: TRBJ2-5
clone size: -
V gene: TRBV28
CDR3 DNA: TGTGCCAGCTGCCCGGGGGGGGTTCGGAAGACCCAGTACTTC
CDR3 protein: CASCPGGVRKTQYF

D gene: -
J gene: TRBJ1-3
clone size: -
V gene: TRBV5-1
CDR3 DNA: TGCGCCAGCAGGGATGGATTGGGCTCCTCTGGAAACACCATATATTTT
CDR3 protein: CASRDGLGSSGNTIYF

D gene: -
J gene: TRBJ2-7
clone size: -
V gene: TRBV7-9
CDR3 DNA: TGTGCCAGCACCACAAACCCCTCCTACGAGCAGTACTTC
CDR3 protein: CASTTNPSYEQYF

D gene: -
J gene: TRBJ2-3
clone size: few
V gene: TRBV18
CDR3 DNA: TGTGCCAGCTCACACGATTATAGCACAGATACGCAGTATTTT
CDR3 protein: CASSHDYSTDTQYF

D gene: -
J gene: TRBJ2-7
clone size: few
V gene: TRBV2
CDR3 DNA: TGTGCCATCTTCTTTGATTACGAGCAGTACTTC
CDR3 protein: CAIFFDYEQYF

D gene: TRBD2
J gene: TRBJ2-2
clone size: -
V gene: TRBV9
CDR3 DNA: TGTGCCAGCAGCGTAGCTCTAGCGGACACCGGGGAGCTGTTTTTT
CDR3 protein: CASSVALADTGELFF

D gene: TRBD2
J gene: TRBJ2-6
clone size: -
V gene: TRBV3-1
CDR3 DNA: TGTGCCAGCAGCCAAGCCCGGGGAGGGAGAGGCTCTGGGGCCAACGTCCTGACTTTC
CDR3 protein: CASSQARGGRGSGANVLTF

D gene: TRBD2
J gene: TRBJ2-5
clone size: few
V gene: TRBV4-3
CDR3 DNA: TGCGCCAGCAGCCAACAGGGACTAGCTAAACAAGAGACCCAGTACTTC
CDR3 protein: CASSQQGLAKQETQYF

D gene: -
J gene: TRBJ1-2
clone size: -
V gene: TRBV6-2/TRBV6-3
CDR3 DNA: TGTGCCAGCAGTTACGCCGAGGACCGCTATGGCTACACCTTC
CDR3 protein: CASSYAEDRYGYTF

D gene: -
J gene: TRBJ1-6
clone size: -
V gene: TRBV3-1
CDR3 DNA: TGTGCCAGCACCAATGGCGGAGAAAATTCACCCCTCCACTTT
CDR3 protein: CASTNGGENSPLHF

D gene: TRBD2
J gene: TRBJ2-3
clone size: -
V gene: TRBV12-3/TRBV12-4
CDR3 DNA: TGTGCCAGCAGCCCTCCGGGACTAGCGGGGGCTACAGATACGCAGTATTTT
CDR3 protein: CASSPPGLAGATDTQYF

D gene: -
J gene: TRBJ2-7
clone size: once
V gene: TRBV20-1
CDR3 DNA: TGCAGTGCACTCTCCCGGGACACGCACGAGCAGTACTTC
CDR3 protein: CSALSRDTHEQYF

D gene: TRBD1
J gene: TRBJ1-6
clone size: -
V gene: TRBV5-1
CDR3 DNA: TGCGCCAGCAGCCAGGGACAGGTCTCGTCACCCCTCCACTTT
CDR3 protein: CASSQGQVSSPLHF

D gene: -
J gene: TRBJ2-2
clone size: few
V gene: TRBV14
CDR3 DNA: TGTGCCAGCAGCGGACGCCGGGAGCTGTTTTTT
CDR3 protein: CASSGRRELFF

D gene: TRBD2
J gene: TRBJ2-3
clone size: -
V gene: TRBV20-1
CDR3 DNA: TGCAGTGCTACAACCGGGACTAGCTACACAGATACGCAGTATTTT
CDR3 protein: CSATTGTSYTDTQYF

D gene: -
J gene: TRBJ2-7
clone size: few
V gene: TRBV7-2
CDR3 DNA: TGTGCCAGCAGCACCCTGAGGGGATTCGACGAGCAGTACTTC
CDR3 protein: CASSTLRGFDEQYF

D gene: -
J gene: TRBJ2-7
clone size: -
V gene: TRBV2
CDR3 DNA: TGTGCCAGCAGTGAAGAGGGACGGAGCGAGCAGTACTTC
CDR3 protein: CASSEEGRSEQYF

D gene: TRBD1
J gene: TRBJ2-5
clone size: -
V gene: TRBV19
CDR3 DNA: TGTGCCAGTAGTATTTCGCGTTTCTCAGGGGGCAAGGATCAAGAGACCCAGTACTTC
CDR3 protein: CASSISRFSGGKDQETQYF

D gene: -
J gene: TRBJ2-3
clone size: -
V gene: TRBV5-5
CDR3 DNA: TGTGCCAGCAGCTTTCCTAGCTCGATGGGCTCAGATACGCAGTATTTT
CDR3 protein: CASSFPSSMGSDTQYF

D gene: -
J gene: TRBJ2-3
clone size: -
V gene: TRBV20-1
CDR3 DNA: TGCAGTGCTCGCGGCTGGGCAGGGGAGGCAGATACGCAGTATTTT
CDR3 protein: CSARGWAGEADTQYF

D gene: -
J gene: TRBJ2-5
clone size: few
V gene: TRBV10-3
CDR3 DNA: TGTGCCATCAGTGATTCGTACCAAGAGACCCAGTACTTC
CDR3 protein: CAISDSYQETQYF

D gene: -
J gene: TRBJ1-3
clone size: few
V gene: TRBV7-2
CDR3 DNA: TGTGCCAGCAGCTTAGCTCCGTCTAGCTCTGGAAACACCATATATTTT
CDR3 protein: CASSLAPSSSGNTIYF

D gene: -
J gene: TRBJ1-3
clone size: few
V gene: TRBV12-3/TRBV12-4
CDR3 DNA: TGTGCCAGCAGGGCTACAGGGTCAGTTGGAAACACCATATATTTT
CDR3 protein: CASRATGSVGNTIYF

D gene: TRBD2
J gene: TRBJ2-1
clone size: few
V gene: TRBV11-3
CDR3 DNA: TGTGCCAGCAGCCTCGCCTTCGGACTAGCGGATTACAATGAGCAGTTCTTC
CDR3 protein: CASSLAFGLADYNEQFF

D gene: -
J gene: TRBJ2-1
clone size: many
V gene: TRBV24-1
CDR3 DNA: TGTGCCACCAGTGATTTGTGGAACAATGAGCAGTTCTTC
CDR3 protein: CATSDLWNNEQFF

D gene: -
J gene: TRBJ2-1
clone size: -
V gene: TRBV12-3/TRBV12-4
CDR3 DNA: TGTGCCAGCAGTAGCCCATCTAATGAGCAGTTCTTC
CDR3 protein: CASSSPSNEQFF

D gene: TRBD1
J gene: TRBJ1-5
clone size: -
V gene: TRBV28
CDR3 DNA: TGTGCCAGCAGTTCCGGACAGGGGTTCAATCAGCCCCAGCATTTT
CDR3 protein: CASSSGQGFNQPQHF

D gene: TRBD1
J gene: TRBJ1-2
clone size: -
V gene: TRBV9
CDR3 DNA: TGTGCCAGCAGCGCCGGGACAGGGGAAGGCTATGGCTACACCTTC
CDR3 protein: CASSAGTGEGYGYTF

D gene: TRBD2
J gene: TRBJ2-1
clone size: few
V gene: TRBV7-8
CDR3 DNA: TGTGCCAGCAGCCCCAGCGGGAGGGGATACAATGAGCAGTTCTTC
CDR3 protein: CASSPSGRGYNEQFF

D gene: -
J gene: TRBJ2-7
clone size: many
V gene: TRBV29-1
CDR3 DNA: TGCAGCGTGGAGGAGCAGTACTTC
CDR3 protein: CSVEEQYF

D gene: -
J gene: TRBJ2-7
clone size: few
V gene: TRBV5-1
CDR3 DNA: TGCGCCAGCAGCTTGGCCGGAGACGTCGACGAGCAGTACTTC
CDR3 protein: CASSLAGDVDEQYF

D gene: TRBD2
J gene: TRBJ2-7
clone size: few
V gene: TRBV27
CDR3 DNA: TGTGCCAGCAGTTTCAGGACTAGCGGCCCCTACGAGCAGTACTTC
CDR3 protein: CASSFRTSGPYEQYF

D gene: -
J gene: TRBJ1-6
clone size: few
V gene: TRBV7-2
CDR3 DNA: TGTGCCAGCAGCCCCCATGGGGGATATAATTCACCCCTCCACTTT
CDR3 protein: CASSPHGGYNSPLHF

D gene: -
J gene: TRBJ2-2
clone size: few
V gene: TRBV7-8
CDR3 DNA: TGTGCCAGCAGCTCGACCCGTTTTGGGGAGCTGTTTTTT
CDR3 protein: CASSSTRFGELFF

D gene: -
J gene: TRBJ1-1
clone size: -
V gene: TRBV3-1
CDR3 DNA: TGTGCCAGCAGCCAAGGGACGGGGCACACTGAAGCTTTCTTT
CDR3 protein: CASSQGTGHTEAFF

D gene: -
J gene: TRBJ2-2
clone size: many
V gene: TRBV12-3/TRBV12-4
CDR3 DNA: TGTGCCAGCAGTTTCATAGACACCAACACCGGGGAGCTGTTTTTT
CDR3 protein: CASSFIDTNTGELFF

D gene: -
J gene: TRBJ2-5
clone size: many
V gene: TRBV6-6
CDR3 DNA: TGTGCCAGCAGTTACTCGAAAGAGACCCAGTACTTC
CDR3 protein: CASSYSKETQYF